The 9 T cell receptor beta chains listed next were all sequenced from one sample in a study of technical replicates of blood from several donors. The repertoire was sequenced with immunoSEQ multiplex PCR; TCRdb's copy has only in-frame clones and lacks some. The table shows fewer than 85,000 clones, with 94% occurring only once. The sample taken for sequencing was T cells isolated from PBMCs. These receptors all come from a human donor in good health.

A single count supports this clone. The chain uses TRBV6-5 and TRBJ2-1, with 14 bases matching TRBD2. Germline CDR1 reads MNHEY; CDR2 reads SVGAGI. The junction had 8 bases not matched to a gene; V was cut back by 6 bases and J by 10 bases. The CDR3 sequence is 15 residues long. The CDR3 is CASSTGTSGSREQFF. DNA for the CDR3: TGTGCCAGCAGCACTGGGACTAGCGGGAGTCGAGAGCAGTTCTTC.

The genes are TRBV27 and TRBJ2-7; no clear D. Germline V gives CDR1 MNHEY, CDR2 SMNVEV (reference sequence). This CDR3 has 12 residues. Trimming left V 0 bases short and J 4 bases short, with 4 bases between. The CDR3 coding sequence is TGTGCCAGCAGTTTATCTCCTTACGAGCAGTACTTC. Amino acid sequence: CASSLSPYEQYF.

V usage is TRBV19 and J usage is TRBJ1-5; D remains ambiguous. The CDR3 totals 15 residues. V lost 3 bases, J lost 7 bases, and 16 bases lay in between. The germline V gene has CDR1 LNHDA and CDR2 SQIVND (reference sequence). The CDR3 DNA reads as TGTGCCAGTAGTATTTGGTTGGAGACGTGGCAGCCCCAGCATTTT. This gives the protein CASSIWLETWQPQHF.

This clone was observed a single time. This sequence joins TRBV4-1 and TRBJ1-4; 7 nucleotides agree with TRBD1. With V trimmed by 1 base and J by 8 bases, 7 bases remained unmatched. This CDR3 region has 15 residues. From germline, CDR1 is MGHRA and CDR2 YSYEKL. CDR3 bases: TGCGCCAGCAGCCAAGCTTGGCAGGGGGAGGAAAAACTGTTTTTT. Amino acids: CASSQAWQGEEKLFF.

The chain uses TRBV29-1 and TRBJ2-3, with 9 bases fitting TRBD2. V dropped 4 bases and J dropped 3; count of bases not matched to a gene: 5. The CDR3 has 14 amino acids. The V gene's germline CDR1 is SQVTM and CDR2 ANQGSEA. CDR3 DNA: TGCAGCGTTGGCGTGGCGGGAGGGACAGATACGCAGTATTTT. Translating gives CSVGVAGGTDTQYF.

For the CDR3, the DNA is TGTGCCAGCAGCTTAGGTGGGAGCTACGGAAACACCATATATTTT. Amino acids: CASSLGGSYGNTIYF. The J gene is TRBJ1-3, the V gene TRBV13; no reliable D call. The germline V and J ends were trimmed by 0 bases and 4 bases, with 10 bases remaining between them. This CDR3 spans 15 amino acids. Germline V gene sequence: CDR1 PRHDT, CDR2 FYEKMQ (reference sequence).

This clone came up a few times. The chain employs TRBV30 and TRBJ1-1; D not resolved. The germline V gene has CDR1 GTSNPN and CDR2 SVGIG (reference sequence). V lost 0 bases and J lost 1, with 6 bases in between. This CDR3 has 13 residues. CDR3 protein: CAWSVQENTEAFF. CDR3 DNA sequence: TGTGCCTGGAGTGTGCAGGAGAACACTGAAGCTTTCTTT.

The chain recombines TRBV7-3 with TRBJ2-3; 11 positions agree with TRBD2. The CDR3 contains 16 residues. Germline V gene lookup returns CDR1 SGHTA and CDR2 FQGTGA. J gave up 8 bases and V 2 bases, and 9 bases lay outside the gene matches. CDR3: CASSLLAGGPLGTQYF. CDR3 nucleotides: TGTGCCAGCAGCTTATTAGCGGGAGGGCCTCTGGGTACGCAGTATTTT.

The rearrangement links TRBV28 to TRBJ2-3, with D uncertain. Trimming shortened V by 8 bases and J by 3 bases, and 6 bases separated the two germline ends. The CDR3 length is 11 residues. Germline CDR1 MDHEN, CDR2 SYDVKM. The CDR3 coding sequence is TGTGCCAGCCACACAACAGATACGCAGTATTTT. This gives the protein CASHTTDTQYF. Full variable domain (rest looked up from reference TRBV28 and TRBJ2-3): DVKVTQSSRYLVKRTGEKVFLECVQDMDHENMFWYRQDPGLGLRLIYFSYDVKMKEKGDIPEGYSVSREKKERFSLILESASTNQTSMYLCASHTTDTQYFGPGTRLTVL.